This TCR beta chain was captured in a study of shared clonotypes between healthy human individuals. Concerning this clone itself: Other DNA sequences in the sample encode the same CDR3.

Repertoires were generated with immunoSEQ multiplex PCR, while TCRdb's copy carries only in-frame clones and drops some. The repertoire includes 1 million to 1.3 million clones, approximately 78% of them detected once, and more than 0.55% sits in the top ten. The sequence came from a young man in good health. Some clones in this sample may be carry-over from other donors' samples. Sequenced: memory CD4+ T cells from PBMCs. The sample's subset: CD45RA-negative fraction.

The CDR3 coding sequence is TGCAGTGCGGGGGGGCGCAATGAGCAGTTCTTC. Translation: CSAGGRNEQFF. The rearrangement uses TRBV20-1 and TRBJ2-1, with TRBD2 as a possible D gene (7 bases). This CDR3 has 11 residues. V was clipped by 6 bases and J by 6 bases, with 9 bases between them. Germline loops: CDR1 DFQATT, CDR2 SNEGSKA (reference sequence).